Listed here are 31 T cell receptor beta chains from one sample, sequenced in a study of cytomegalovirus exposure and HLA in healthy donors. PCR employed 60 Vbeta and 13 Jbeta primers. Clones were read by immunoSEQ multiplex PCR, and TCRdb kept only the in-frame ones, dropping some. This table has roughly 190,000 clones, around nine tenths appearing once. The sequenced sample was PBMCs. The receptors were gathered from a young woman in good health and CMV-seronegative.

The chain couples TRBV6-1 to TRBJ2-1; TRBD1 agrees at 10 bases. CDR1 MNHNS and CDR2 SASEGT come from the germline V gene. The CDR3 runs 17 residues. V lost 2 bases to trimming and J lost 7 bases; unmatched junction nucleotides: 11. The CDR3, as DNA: TGTGCCAGCAGTGAATGGGCGGGGACAGGGGCCCTTAATGAGCAGTTCTTC. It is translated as CASSEWAGTGALNEQFF.

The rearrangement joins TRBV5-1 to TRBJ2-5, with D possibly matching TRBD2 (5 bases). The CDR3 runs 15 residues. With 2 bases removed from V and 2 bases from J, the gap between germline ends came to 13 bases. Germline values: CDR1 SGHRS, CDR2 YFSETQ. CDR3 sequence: CASSLGSQKQETQYF. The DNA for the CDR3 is TGCGCCAGCAGCTTAGGGAGTCAAAAGCAAGAGACCCAGTACTTC.

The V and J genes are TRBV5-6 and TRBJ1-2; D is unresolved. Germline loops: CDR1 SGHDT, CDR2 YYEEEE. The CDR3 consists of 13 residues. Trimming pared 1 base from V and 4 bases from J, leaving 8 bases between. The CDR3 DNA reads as TGTGCCAGCAGCTTGCTACGGAGCTATGGCTACACCTTC. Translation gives CASSLLRSYGYTF.

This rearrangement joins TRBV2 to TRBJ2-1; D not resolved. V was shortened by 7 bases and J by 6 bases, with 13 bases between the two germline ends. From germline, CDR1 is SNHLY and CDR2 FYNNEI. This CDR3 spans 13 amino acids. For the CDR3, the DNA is TGTGCCAGCAAGACGGAGACCCTCAATGAGCAGTTCTTC. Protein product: CASKTETLNEQFF. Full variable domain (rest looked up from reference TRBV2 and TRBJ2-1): EPEVTQTPSHQVTQMGQEVILRCVPISNHLYFYWYRQILGQKVEFLVSFYNNEISEKSEIFDDQFSVERPDGSNFTLKIRSTKLEDSAMYFCASKTETLNEQFFGPGTRLTVL.

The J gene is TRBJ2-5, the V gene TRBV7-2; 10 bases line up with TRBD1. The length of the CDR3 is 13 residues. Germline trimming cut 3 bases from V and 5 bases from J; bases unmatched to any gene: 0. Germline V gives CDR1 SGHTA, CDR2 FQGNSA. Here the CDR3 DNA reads TGTGCCAGCAGCTTGACAGGGGGCGAGACCCAGTACTTC. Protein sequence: CASSLTGGETQYF.

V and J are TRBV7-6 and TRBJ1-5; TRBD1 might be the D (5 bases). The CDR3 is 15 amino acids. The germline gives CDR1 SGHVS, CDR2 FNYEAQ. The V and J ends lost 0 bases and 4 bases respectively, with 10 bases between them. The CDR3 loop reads CASSLAGGANQPQHF. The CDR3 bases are TGTGCCAGCAGCTTAGCTGGAGGGGCGAATCAGCCCCAGCATTTT.

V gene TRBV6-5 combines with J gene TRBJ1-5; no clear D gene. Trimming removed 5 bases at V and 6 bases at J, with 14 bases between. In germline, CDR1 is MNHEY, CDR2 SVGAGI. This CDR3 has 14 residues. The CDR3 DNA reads TGTGCCAGCAGTGAGCAAGCCATAAGTCAGCCCCAGCATTTT. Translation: CASSEQAISQPQHF.

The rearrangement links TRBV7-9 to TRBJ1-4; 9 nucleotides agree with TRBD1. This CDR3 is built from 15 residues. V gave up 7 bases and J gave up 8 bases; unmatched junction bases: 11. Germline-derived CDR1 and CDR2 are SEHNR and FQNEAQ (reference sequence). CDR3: CASTRGQGRNEKLFF. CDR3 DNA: TGTGCCAGCACCCGAGGACAGGGGCGAAACGAAAAACTGTTTTTT.

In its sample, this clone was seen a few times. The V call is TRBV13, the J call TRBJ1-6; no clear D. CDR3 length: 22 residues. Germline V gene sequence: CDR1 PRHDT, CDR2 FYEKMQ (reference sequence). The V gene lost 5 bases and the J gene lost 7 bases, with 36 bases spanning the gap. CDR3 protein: CASSLRSGSPPTPIKINSPLHF. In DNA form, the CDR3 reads TGTGCCAGCAGCCTTAGGTCCGGGAGCCCCCCTACTCCCATAAAAATCAATTCACCCCTCCACTTT. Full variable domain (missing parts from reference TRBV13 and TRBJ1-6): AAGVIQSPRHLIKEKRETATLKCYPIPRHDTVYWYQQGPGQDPQFLISFYEKMQSDKGSIPDRFSAQQFSDYHSELNMSSLELGDSALYFCASSLRSGSPPTPIKINSPLHFGNGTRLTVT.

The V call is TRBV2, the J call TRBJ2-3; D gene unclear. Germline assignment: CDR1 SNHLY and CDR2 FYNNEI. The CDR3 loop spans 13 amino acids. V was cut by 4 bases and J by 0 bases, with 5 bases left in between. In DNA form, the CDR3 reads TGTGCCAGCAGTGGGGCTAGCACAGATACGCAGTATTTT. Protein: CASSGASTDTQYF.

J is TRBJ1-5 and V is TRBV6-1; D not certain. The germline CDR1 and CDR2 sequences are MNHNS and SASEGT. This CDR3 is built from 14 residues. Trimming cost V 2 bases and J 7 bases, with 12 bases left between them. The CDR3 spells CASSESGEEQPQHF. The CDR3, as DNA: TGTGCCAGCAGTGAAAGCGGGGAGGAACAGCCCCAGCATTTT.

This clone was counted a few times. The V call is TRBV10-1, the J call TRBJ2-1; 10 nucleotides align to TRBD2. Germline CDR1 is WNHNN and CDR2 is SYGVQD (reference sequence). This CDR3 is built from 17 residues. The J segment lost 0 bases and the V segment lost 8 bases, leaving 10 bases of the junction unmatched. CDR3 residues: CASAGASGGSSYNEQFF. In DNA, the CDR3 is TGCGCCAGCGCTGGTGCTAGCGGGGGAAGCTCCTACAATGAGCAGTTCTTC.

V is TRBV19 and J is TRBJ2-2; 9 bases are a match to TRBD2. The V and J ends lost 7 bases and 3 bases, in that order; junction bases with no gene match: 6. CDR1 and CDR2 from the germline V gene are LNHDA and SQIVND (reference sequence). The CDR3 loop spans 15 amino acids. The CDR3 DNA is TGTGCCAGTATCAGAAGCGGGGGGTACACCGGGGAGCTGTTTTTT. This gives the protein CASIRSGGYTGELFF.

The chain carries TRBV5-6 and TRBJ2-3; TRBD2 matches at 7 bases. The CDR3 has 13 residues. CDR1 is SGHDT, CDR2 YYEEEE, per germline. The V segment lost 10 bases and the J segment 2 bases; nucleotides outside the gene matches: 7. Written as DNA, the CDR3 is TGTGCCGTAGCAGGGAGGGTCACAGATACGCAGTATTTT. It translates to CAVAGRVTDTQYF.

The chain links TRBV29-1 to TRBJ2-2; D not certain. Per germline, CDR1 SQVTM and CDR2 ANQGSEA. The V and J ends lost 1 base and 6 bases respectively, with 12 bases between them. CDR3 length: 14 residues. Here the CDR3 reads CSVEGQNRPGELFF. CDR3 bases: TGCAGCGTTGAAGGGCAGAATCGTCCCGGGGAGCTGTTTTTT.

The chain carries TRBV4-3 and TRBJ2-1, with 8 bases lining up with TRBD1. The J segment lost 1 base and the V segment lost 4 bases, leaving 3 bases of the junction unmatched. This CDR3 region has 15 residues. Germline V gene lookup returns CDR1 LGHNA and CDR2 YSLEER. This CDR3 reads CASSPDRGSYNEQFF. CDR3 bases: TGCGCCAGCAGCCCCGACAGGGGTTCCTACAATGAGCAGTTCTTC.

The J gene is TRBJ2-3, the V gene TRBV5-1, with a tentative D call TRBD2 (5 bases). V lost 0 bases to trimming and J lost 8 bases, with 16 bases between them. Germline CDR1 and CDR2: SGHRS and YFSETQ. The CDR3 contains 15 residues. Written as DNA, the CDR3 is TGCGCCAGCAGCTTGGGAGGGATCCCGAGCGGTACGCAGTATTTT. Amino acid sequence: CASSLGGIPSGTQYF.

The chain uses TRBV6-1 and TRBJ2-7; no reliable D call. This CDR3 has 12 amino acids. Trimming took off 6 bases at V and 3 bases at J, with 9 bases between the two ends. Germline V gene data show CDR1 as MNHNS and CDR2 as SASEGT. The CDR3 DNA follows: TGTGCCAGCAGCTCAATCAGCTACGAGCAGTACTTC. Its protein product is CASSSISYEQYF.

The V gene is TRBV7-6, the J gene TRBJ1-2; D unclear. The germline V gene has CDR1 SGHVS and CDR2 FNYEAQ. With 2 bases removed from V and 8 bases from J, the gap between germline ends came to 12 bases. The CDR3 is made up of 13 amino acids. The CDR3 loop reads CASSLREGLGYTF. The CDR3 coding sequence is TGTGCCAGCAGCTTACGGGAGGGATTGGGCTACACCTTC.

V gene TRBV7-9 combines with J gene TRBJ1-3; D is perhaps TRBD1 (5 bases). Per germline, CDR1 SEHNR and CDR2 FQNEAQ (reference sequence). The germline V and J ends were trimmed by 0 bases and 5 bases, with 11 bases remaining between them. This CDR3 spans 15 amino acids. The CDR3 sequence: CASSLALGERNTIYF. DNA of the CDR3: TGTGCCAGCAGCTTAGCTTTAGGGGAAAGAAACACCATATATTTT. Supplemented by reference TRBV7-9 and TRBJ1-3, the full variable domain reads DTGVSQNPRHKITKRGQNVTFRCDPISEHNRLYWYRQTLGQGPEFLTYFQNEAQLEKSRLLSDRFSAERPKGSFSTLEIQRTEQGDSAMYLCASSLALGERNTIYFGEGSWLTVV.

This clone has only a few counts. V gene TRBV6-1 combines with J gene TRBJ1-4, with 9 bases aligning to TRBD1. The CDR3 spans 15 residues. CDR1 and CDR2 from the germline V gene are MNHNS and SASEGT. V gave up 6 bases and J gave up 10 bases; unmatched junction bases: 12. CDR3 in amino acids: CASRRTGTGLRKLFF. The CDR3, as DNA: TGTGCCAGCAGGAGAACCGGGACAGGGTTGCGAAAACTGTTTTTT.

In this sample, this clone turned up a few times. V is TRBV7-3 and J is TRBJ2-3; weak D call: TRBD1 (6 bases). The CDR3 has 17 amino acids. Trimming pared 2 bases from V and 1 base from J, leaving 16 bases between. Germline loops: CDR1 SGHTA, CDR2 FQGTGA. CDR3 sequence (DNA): TGTGCCAGCAGCTTAGGGGCACAGGGAGACGGCACAGATACGCAGTATTTT. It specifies CASSLGAQGDGTDTQYF.

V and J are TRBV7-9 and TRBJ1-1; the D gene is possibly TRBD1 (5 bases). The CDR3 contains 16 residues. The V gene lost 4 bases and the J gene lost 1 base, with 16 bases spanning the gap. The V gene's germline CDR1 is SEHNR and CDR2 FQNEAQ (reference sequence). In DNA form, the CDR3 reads TGTGCCAGCAGCTACCGGGCAGGGTCTAGGAACACTGAAGCTTTCTTT. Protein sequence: CASSYRAGSRNTEAFF.

This chain's CDR3 is CASSLASGGAGNQPQHF. CDR3 in DNA: TGTGCCAGCAGCTTAGCTTCGGGGGGCGCGGGCAATCAGCCCCAGCATTTT. This chain links TRBV7-8 with TRBJ1-5; D is possibly TRBD1 (6 bases). The CDR3 totals 17 residues. Germline CDR1 reads SGHVS; CDR2 reads FQNEAQ. The V and J ends lost 0 bases and 2 bases respectively, with 14 bases between them.

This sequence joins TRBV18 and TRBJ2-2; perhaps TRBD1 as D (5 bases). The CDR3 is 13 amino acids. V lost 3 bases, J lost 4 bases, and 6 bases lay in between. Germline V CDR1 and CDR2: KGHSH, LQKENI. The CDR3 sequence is CASSPRVTGELFF. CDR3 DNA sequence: TGTGCCAGCTCACCCAGGGTCACCGGGGAGCTGTTTTTT.

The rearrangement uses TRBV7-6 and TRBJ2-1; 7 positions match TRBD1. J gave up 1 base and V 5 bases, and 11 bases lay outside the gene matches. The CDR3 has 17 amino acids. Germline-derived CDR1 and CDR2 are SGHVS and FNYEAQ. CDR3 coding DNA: TGTGCCAGCAGCCCCCGGGTCACAGGGGCGTCCTACAATGAGCAGTTCTTC. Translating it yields CASSPRVTGASYNEQFF.

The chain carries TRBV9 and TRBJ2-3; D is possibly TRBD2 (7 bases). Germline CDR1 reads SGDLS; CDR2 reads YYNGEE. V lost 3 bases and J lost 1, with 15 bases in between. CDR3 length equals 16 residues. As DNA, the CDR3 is TGTGCCAGCAGCGAGGAGGGGGGGGACGGCACAGATACGCAGTATTTT. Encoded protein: CASSEEGGDGTDTQYF. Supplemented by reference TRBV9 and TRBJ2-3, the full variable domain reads DSGVTQTPKHLITATGQRVTLRCSPRSGDLSVYWYQQSLDQGLQFLIQYYNGEERAKGNILERFSAQQFPDLHSELNLSSLELGDSALYFCASSEEGGDGTDTQYFGPGTRLTVL.

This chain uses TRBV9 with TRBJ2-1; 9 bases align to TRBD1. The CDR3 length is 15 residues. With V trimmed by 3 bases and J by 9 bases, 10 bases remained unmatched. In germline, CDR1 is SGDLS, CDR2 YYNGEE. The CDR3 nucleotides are TGTGCCAGCAGCGGTCCGGGACAGGGAACGACTGAGCAGTTCTTC. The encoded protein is CASSGPGQGTTEQFF.

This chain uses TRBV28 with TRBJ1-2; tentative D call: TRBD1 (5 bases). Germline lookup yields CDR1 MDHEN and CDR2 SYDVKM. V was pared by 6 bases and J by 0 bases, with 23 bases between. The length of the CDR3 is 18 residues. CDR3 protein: CASRDGGGELGANYGYTF. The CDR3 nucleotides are TGTGCCAGCAGAGACGGGGGTGGTGAGCTAGGAGCTAACTATGGCTACACCTTC.

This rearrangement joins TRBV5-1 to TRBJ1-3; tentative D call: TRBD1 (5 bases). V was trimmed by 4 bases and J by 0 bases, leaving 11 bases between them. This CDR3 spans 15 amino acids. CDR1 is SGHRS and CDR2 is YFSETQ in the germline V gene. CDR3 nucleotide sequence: TGCGCCAGCAGCCCCGCAGGGATCTCTGGAAACACCATATATTTT. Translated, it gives CASSPAGISGNTIYF.

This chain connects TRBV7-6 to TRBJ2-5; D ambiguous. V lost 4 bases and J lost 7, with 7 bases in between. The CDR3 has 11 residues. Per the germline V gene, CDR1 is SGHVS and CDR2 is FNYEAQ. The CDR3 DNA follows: TGTGCCAGCAGCTCGTCAGGGACCCAGTACTTC. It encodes CASSSSGTQYF.